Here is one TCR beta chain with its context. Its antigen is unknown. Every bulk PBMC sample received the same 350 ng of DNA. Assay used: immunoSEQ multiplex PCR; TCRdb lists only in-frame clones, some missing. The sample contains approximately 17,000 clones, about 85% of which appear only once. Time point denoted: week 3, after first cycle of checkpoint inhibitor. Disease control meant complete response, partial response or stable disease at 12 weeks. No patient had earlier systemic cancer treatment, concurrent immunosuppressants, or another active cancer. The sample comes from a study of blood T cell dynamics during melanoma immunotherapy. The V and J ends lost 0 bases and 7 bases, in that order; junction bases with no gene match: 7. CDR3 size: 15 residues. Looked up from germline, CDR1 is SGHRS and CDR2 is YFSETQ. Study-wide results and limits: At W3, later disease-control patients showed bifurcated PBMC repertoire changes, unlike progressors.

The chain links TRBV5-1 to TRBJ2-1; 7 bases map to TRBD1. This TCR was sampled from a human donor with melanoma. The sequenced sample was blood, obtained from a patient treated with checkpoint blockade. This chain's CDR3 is CASSLVVQGKNEQFF. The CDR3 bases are TGCGCCAGCAGCTTGGTAGTACAGGGGAAAAATGAGCAGTTCTTC.